The clone carrying this T cell receptor beta chain appeared a few times. The CDR3 covers 14 residues. V trimming: 4 bases; J trimming: 11 bases; junction bases outside the gene matches: 7. Sample-barcoded 5' priming and a J-beta primer mix drove a second PCR of 7 to 11 cycles. In TCRdb, the 5' RACE reads were re-called with MiXCR into one record per CDR3 protein. The sample yields about 1.1 million distinct CDR3 sequences, 30% to 40% seen once. The sample originates from a study of blood T cells in healthy people across ages. Each donor's blood draw was 7.5 to 10 milliliters of peripheral blood. With each sample, at least 6 micrograms of total RNA were extracted.

The origin of this receptor is a man aged 18 to 29 in good health. The sample comprised blood. This rearrangement joins TRBV12-3 or TRBV12-4 to TRBJ2-5; 13 bases map to TRBD2. CDR3 coding DNA: TGTGCCAGCAGTTGGACTAGCGGGGGTAATGAGCAGTACTTC. The encoded protein is CASSWTSGGNEQYF.